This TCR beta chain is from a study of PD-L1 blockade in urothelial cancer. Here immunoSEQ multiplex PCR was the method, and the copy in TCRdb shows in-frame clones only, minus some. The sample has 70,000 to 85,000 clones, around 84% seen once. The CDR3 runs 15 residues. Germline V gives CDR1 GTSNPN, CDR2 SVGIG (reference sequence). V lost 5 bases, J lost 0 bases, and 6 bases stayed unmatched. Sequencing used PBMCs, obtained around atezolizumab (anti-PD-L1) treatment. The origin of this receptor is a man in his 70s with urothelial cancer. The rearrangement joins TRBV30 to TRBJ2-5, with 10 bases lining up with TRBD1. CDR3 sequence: CAWDRGLGYQETQYF. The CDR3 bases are TGTGCCTGGGACAGGGGGCTTGGGTACCAAGAGACCCAGTACTTC.